This T cell receptor (beta chain) was observed in a study of T cells in Graves' hyperthyroidism and ophthalmopathy. Researchers amplified the TCR beta CDR3 regions from RNA transcripts. The TCR CDR3 first-round RT-PCR relied on the HTBI primer set. TCRdb re-called the multiplex PCR reads with MiXCR, one entry per CDR3 protein. This sample has 300,000 or so distinct CDR3 sequences, with 18% found just once. The table lists this clonotype with many counts. Its target is not known. Graves' hyperthyroidism was deemed stable absent ophthalmopathy progression within 18 months. Each patient was aged 18 to 65 and had newly diagnosed hyperthyroidism of under 2 months' duration. The study based diagnoses on clinical symptoms, serum thyroxine and TRAb, thyroid ultrasound and orbital computed tomography. Whole-study findings and limits: Most thyroid clonotypes expanded above 0.001 appeared in blood too.

This TCR was recovered from a woman in her 50s with Graves' hyperthyroidism. The specimen sequenced was blood.

The CDR3 loop reads CASSYGTGNTEAFF. CDR3 DNA sequence: TGTGCCAGCAGCTATGGGACAGGGAACACTGAAGCTTTCTTT. V gene TRBV5-6 combines with J gene TRBJ1-1; 8 positions agree with TRBD1. The CDR3 extends over 14 amino acids. V shed 3 bases, J shed 1 base, and the junction held 2 bases outside the gene matches. Germline V gene sequence: CDR1 SGHDT, CDR2 YYEEEE. The full variable domain, its missing parts supplied by reference TRBV5-6 and TRBJ1-1, is DAGVTQSPTHLIKTRGQQVTLRCSPKSGHDTVSWYQQALGQGPQFIFQYYEEEERQRGNFPDRFSGHQFPNYSSELNVNALLLGDSALYLCASSYGTGNTEAFFGQGTRLTVV.